The clone carrying this T cell receptor (beta chain) was counted a few times. Antigen specificity is unknown. Germline CDR1 is SNHLY and CDR2 is FYNNEI. Germline trimming cut 6 bases from V and 0 bases from J; bases unmatched to any gene: 17. The CDR3 runs 19 residues. Each CDR3 protein gets one entry after TCRdb re-called the RACE reads with MiXCR. Here the sample spans under 300,000 distinct CDR3 sequences, 7.5% to 9% being singletons. This entry is derived from a study of human T cells and chemical hapten exposure. About the research overall: Diagnoses of alopecia areata, totalis or universalis occurred in mostly female patients. Study conclusions and caveats: Among TCRs, those above 1 in 1000 frequency were unaffected by DPC sensitization.

Indicated time point: pre-sensitization, week 0. Noted treatment: therapeutic diphenylcyclopropenone sensitization with weekly scalp DPC. The sequencing here drew on whole blood, taken in connection with sensitization to the hapten diphenylcyclopropenone (DPC). The sequence came from a woman in her forties with alopecia areata. Some clones in this sample may be carry-over from other donors' samples. The chain uses TRBV2 and TRBJ1-3; 7 bases are shared with TRBD1. CDR3 loop: CASRIAGWNRGSSGNTIYF. The CDR3 nucleotides read TGTGCCAGCAGAATTGCGGGGTGGAACAGGGGCTCCTCTGGAAACACCATATATTTT.